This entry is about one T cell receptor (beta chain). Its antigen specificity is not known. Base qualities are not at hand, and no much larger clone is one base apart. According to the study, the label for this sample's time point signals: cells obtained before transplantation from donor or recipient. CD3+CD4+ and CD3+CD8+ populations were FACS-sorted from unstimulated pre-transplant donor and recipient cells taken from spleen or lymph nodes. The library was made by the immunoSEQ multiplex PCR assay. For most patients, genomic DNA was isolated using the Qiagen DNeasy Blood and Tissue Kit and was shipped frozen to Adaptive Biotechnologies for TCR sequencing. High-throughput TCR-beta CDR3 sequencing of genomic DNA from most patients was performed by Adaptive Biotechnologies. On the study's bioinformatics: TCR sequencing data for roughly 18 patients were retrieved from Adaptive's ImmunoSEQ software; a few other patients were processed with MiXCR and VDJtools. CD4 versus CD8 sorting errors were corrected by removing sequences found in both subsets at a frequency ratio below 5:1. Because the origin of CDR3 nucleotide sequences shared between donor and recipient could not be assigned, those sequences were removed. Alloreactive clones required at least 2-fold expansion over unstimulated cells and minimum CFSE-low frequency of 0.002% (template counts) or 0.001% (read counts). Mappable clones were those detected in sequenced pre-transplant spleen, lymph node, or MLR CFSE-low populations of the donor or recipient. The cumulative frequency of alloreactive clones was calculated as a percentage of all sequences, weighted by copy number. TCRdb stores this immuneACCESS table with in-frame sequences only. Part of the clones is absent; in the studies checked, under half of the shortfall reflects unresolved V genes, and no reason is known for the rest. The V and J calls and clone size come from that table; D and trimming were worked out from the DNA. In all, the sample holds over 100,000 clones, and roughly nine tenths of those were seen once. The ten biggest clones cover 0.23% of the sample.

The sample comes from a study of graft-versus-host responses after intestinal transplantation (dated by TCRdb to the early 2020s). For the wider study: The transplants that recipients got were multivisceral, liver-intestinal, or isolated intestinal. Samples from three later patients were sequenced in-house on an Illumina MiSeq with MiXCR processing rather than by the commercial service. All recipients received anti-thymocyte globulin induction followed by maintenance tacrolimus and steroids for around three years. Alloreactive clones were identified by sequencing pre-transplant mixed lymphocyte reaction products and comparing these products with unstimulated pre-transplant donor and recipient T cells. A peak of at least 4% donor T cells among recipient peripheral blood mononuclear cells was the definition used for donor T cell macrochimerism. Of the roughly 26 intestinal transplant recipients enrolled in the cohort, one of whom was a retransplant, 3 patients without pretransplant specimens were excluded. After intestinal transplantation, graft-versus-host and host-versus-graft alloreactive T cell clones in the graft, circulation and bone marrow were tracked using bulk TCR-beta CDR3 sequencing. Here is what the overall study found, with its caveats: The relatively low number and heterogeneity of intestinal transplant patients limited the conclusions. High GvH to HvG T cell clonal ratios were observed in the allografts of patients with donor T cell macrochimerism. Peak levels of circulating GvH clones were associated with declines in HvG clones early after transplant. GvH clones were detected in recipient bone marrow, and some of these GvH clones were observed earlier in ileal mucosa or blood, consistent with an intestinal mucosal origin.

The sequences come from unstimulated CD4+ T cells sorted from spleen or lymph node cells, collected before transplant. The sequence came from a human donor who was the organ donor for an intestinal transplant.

The nucleotide sequence is given as TGTGCCAGCAGCTTACTGGGAACCGGGGAGCTGTTTTTT. It specifies CASSLLGTGELFF. This chain is built from TRBV7-2 and TRBJ2-2; no D gene call is confident. Spanning cysteine to phenylalanine, the CDR3 consists of 13 amino acids. Of the read, only the CDR3 DNA is kept; its 39 bases are in frame from base 1. The junction carries 6 bases between V and J, which are trimmed by 2 bases and 5 bases respectively. CDR1 SGHTA and CDR2 FQGNSA are derived from the germline V gene.